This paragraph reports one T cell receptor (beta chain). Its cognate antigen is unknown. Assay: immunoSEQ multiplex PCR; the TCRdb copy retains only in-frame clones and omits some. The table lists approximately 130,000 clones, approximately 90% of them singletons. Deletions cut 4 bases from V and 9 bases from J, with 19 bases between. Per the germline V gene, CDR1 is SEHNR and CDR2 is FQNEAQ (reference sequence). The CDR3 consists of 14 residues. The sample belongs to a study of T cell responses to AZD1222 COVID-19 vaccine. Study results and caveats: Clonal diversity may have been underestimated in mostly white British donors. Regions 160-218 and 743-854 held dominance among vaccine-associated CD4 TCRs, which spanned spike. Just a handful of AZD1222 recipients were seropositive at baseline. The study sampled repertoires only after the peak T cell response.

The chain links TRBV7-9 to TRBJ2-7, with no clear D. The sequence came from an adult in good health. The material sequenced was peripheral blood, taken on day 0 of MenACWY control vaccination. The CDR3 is CASSSPLSGSGQYF. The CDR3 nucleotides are TGTGCCAGCAGCTCCCCCCTTAGTGGCTCAGGGCAGTACTTC.